This TCR beta chain comes out of a study of blood T cell repertoires in COVID-19. From germline, CDR1 is KGHSH and CDR2 LQKENI. V was pared by 3 bases and J by 2 bases, with 13 bases between. This CDR3 spans 15 amino acids. A single count supports this clone. Libraries were prepared by immunoSEQ multiplex PCR; TCRdb keeps only in-frame clonotypes and omits some of them. The sample holds 150,000 to 200,000 clones; around 84% are singletons and the top ten take 13% to 15%. The rearrangement uses TRBV18 and TRBJ1-2; D is possibly TRBD1 (6 bases). The sample taken for sequencing was peripheral blood. This clonotype was sampled from a woman aged 70-85 years with COVID-19, enrolled during active disease. The CDR3 reads CASSPEQGINYGYTF. The CDR3 DNA reads TGTGCCAGCTCACCCGAACAGGGTATCAACTATGGCTACACCTTC.